This T cell receptor beta chain was recorded in a study of blood T cell repertoires in COVID-19. The repertoire was sequenced with immunoSEQ multiplex PCR; TCRdb's copy has only in-frame clones and lacks some. The data show roughly 180,000 clones, about 80% seen once. Germline V lookup: CDR1 SGHRS, CDR2 YFSETQ. The CDR3 is 13 amino acids. V was pared by 3 bases and J by 4 bases, with 10 bases between. The gene calls are TRBV5-1 and TRBJ1-2, with D maybe TRBD1 (6 bases). What was sequenced was PBMCs or T cells enriched from blood (not recorded which). This TCR derives from a man aged 55 to 70 who had been exposed to COVID-19. The CDR3: CASSSDSTYGYTF. In nucleotides, the CDR3 is TGCGCCAGCAGCTCGGACAGTACCTATGGCTACACCTTC.